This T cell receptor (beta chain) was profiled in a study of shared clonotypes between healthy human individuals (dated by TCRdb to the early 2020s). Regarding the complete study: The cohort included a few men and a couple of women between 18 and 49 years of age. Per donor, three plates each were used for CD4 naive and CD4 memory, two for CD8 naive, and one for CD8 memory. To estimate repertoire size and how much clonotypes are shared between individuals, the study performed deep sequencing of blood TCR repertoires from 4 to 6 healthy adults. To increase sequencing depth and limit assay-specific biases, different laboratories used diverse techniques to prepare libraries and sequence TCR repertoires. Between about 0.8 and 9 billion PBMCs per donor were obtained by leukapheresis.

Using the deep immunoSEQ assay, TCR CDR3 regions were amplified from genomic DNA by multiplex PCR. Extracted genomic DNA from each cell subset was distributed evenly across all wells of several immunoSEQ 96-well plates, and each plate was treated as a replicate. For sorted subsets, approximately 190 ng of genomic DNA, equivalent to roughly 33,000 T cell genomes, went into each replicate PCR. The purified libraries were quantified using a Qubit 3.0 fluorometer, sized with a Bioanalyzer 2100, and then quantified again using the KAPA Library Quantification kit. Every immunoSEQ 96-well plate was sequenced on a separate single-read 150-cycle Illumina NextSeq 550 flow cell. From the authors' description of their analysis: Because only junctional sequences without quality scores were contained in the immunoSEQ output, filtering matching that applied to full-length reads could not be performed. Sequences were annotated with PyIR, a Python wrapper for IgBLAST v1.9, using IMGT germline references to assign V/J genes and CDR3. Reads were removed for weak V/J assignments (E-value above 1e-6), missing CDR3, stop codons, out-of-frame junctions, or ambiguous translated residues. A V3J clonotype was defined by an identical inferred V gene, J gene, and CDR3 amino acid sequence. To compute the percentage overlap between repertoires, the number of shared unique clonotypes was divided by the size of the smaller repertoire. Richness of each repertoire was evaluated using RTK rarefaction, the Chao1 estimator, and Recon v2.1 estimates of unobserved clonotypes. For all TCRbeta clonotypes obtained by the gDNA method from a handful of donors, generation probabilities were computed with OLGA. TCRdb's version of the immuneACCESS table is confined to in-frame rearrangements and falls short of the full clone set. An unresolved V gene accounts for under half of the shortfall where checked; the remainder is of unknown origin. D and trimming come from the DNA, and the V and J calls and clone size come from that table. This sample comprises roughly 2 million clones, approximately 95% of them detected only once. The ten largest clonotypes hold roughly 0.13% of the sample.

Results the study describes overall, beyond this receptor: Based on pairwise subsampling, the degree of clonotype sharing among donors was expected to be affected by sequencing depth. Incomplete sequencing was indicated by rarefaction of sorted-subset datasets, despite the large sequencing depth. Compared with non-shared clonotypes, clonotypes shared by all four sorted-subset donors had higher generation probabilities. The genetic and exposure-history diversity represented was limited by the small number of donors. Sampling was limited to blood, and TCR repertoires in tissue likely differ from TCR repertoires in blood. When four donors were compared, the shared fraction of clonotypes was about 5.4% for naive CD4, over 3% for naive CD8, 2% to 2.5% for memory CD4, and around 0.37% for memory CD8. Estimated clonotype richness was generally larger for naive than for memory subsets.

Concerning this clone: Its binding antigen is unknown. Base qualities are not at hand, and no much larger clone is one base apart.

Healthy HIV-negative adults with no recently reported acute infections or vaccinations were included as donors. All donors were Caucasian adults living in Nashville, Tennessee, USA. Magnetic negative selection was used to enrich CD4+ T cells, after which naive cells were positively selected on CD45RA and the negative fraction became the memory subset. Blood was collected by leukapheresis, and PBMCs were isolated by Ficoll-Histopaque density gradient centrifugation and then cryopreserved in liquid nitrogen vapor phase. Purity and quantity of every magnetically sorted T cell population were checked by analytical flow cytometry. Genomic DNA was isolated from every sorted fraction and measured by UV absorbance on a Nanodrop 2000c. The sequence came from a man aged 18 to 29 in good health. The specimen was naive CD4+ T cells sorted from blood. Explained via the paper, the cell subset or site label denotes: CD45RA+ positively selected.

This receptor has the CDR3 CASREGTALYSNQPQHF. In nucleotide form, the sequence is TGTGCCAGTAGGGAAGGGACAGCTCTTTATAGCAATCAGCCCCAGCATTTT. In this chain, TRBV19 is recombined with TRBJ1-5, and TRBD1 aligns with 7 junction nucleotides. CDR1 is given as LNHDA and CDR2 as SQIVND, both from the germline V gene (reference sequence). The CDR3 has 17 amino acids, counting the end cysteine and phenylalanine. Of the read, only the CDR3 DNA is kept; its 51 bases are in frame from base 1. V and J are trimmed by 6 bases and 0 bases, and the gene matches miss 11 bases of the junction.